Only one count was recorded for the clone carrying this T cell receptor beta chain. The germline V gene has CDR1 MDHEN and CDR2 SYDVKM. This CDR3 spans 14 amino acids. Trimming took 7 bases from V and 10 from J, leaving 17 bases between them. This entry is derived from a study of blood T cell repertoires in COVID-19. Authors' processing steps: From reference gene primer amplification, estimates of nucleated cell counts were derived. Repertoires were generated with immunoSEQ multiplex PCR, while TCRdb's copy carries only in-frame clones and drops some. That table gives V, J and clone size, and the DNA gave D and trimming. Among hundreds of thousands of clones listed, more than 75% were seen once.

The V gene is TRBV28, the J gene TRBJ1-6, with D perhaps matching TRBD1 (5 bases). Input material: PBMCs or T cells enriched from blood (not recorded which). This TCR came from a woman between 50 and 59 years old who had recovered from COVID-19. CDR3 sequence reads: CASTSRGKGSPLHF. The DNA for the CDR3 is TGTGCCAGCACCTCAAGGGGCAAGGGATCACCCCTCCACTTT.